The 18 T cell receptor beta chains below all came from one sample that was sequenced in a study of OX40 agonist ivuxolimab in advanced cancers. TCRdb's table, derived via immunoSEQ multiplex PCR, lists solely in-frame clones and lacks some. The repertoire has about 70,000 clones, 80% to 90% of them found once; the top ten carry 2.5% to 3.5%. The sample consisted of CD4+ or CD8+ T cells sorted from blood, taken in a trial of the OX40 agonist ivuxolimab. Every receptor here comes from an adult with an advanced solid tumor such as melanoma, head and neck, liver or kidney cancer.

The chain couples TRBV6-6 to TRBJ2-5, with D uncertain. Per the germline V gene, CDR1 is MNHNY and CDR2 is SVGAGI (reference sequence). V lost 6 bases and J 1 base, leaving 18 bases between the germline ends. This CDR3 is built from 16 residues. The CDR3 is CASRDLRQPFQETQYF. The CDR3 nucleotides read TGTGCCAGCAGGGACCTTAGGCAGCCCTTCCAAGAGACCCAGTACTTC.

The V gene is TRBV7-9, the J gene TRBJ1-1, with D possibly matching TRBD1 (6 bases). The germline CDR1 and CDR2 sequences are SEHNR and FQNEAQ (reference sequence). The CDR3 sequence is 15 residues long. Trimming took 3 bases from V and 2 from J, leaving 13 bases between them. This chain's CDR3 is CASSFRDTINTEAFF. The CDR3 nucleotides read TGTGCCAGCAGCTTCCGGGACACGATTAACACTGAAGCTTTCTTT.

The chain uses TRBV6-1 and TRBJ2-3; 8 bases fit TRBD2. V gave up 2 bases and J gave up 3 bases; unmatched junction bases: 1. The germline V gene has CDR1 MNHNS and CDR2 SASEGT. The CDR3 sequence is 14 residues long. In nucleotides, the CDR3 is TGTGCCAGCAGTGAACGGGGGGGGACAGATACGCAGTATTTT. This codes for CASSERGGTDTQYF.

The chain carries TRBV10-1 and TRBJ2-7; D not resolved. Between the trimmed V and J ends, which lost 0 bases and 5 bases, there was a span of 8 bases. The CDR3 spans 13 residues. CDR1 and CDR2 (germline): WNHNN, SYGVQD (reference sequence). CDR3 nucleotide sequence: TGCGCCAGCAGTGAGTCGGGAAGGGACGAGCAGTACTTC. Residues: CASSESGRDEQYF.

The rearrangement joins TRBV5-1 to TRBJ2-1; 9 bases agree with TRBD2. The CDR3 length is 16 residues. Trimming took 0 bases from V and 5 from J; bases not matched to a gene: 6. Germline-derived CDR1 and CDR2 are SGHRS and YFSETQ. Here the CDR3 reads CASSLASSGNHNEQFF. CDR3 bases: TGCGCCAGCAGCTTGGCATCTAGCGGGAACCACAATGAGCAGTTCTTC.

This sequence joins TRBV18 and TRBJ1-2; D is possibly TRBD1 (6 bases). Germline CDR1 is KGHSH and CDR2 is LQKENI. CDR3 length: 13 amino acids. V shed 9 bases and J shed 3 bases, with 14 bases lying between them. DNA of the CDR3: TGTGCCAGTAGTGAGGGGGGCGACTATGGCTACACCTTC. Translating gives CASSEGGDYGYTF.

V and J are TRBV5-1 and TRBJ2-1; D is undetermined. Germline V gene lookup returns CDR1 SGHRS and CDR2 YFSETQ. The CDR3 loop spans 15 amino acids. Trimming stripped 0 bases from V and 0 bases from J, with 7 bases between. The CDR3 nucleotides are TGCGCCAGCAGCTTGGACCCGGGCTCCTACAATGAGCAGTTCTTC. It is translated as CASSLDPGSYNEQFF.

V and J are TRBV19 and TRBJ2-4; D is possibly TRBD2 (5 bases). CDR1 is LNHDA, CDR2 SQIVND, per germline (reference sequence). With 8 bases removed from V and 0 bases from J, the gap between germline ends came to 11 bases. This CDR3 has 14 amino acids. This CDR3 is CASGERLAKNIQYF. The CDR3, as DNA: TGTGCCAGTGGGGAGCGGCTAGCCAAAAACATTCAGTACTTC.

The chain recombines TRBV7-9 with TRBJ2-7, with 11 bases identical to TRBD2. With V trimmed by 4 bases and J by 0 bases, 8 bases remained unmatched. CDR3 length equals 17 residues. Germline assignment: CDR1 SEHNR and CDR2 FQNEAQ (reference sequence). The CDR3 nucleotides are TGTGCCAGCAGCTCACGTTCTAGCGGGGGGAGCTCCTACGAGCAGTACTTC. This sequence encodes CASSSRSSGGSSYEQYF.

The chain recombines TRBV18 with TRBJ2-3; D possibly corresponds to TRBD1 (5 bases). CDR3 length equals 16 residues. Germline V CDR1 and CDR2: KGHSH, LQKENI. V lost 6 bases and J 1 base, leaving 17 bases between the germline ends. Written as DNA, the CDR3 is TGTGCCAGCTCGACAAGTGGGGCGACCGGCACAGATACGCAGTATTTT. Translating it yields CASSTSGATGTDTQYF.

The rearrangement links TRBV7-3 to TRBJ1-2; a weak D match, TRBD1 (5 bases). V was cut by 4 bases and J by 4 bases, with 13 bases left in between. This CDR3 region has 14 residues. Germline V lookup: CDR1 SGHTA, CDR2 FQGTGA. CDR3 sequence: CASSYEGTGYGYTF. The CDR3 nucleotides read TGTGCCAGCAGCTATGAGGGAACAGGCTATGGCTACACCTTC.

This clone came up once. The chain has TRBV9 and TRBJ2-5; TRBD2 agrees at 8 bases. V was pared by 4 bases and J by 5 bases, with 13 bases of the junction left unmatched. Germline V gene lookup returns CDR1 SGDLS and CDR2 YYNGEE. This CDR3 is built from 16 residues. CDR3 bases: TGTGCCAGCAGCCTTATTAGCGGGACAACCAGGGAGACCCAGTACTTC. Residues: CASSLISGTTRETQYF.

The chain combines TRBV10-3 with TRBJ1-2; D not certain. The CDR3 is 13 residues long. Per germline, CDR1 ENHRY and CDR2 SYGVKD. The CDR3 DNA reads TGTGCTACCTTAGGACGCAGCTTGAGGGGCTACACCTTC. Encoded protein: CATLGRSLRGYTF.

CDR3 residues: CASSFGYNQPQHF. In nucleotides, the CDR3 is TGTGCCAGCAGCTTTGGATACAATCAGCCCCAGCATTTT. This chain uses TRBV11-2 with TRBJ1-5; D unclear. The ends were cut back, 3 bases at V and 3 bases at J, with 6 bases in the middle. Germline V lookup: CDR1 SGHAT, CDR2 FQNNGV. This CDR3 has 13 residues. The variable domain in full, with the rest retrieved from reference TRBV11-2 and TRBJ1-5, is EAGVAQSPRYKIIEKRQSVAFWCNPISGHATLYWYQQILGQGPKLLIQFQNNGVVDDSQLPKDRFSAERLKGVDSTLKIQPAKLEDSAVYLCASSFGYNQPQHFGDGTRLSIL.

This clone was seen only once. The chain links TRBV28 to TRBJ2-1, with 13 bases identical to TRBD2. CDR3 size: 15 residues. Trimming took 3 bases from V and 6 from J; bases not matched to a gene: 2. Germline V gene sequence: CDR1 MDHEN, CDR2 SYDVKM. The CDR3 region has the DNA TGTGCCAGCAGTTTGGGACTAGCGGGGCGCAATGAGCAGTTCTTC. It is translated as CASSLGLAGRNEQFF.

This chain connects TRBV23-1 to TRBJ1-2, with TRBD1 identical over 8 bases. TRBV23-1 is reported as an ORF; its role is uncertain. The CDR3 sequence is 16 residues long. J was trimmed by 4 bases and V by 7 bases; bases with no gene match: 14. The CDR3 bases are TGCGCCAGCACCCTAATACCCCCGACAGGGGTCTATGGCTACACCTTC. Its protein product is CASTLIPPTGVYGYTF.

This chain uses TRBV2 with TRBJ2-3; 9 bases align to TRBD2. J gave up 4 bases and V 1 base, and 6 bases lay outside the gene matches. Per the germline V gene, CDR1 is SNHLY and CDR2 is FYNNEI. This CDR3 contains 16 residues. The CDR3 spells CASSEGAGGPPDTQYF. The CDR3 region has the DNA TGTGCCAGCAGTGAAGGGGCGGGAGGGCCGCCAGATACGCAGTATTTT.

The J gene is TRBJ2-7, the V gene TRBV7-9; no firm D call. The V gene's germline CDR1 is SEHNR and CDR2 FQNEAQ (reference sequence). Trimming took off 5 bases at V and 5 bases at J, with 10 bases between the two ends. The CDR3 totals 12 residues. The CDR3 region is CASSETGDEQYF. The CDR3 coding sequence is TGTGCCAGCAGCGAAACTGGGGACGAGCAGTACTTC.